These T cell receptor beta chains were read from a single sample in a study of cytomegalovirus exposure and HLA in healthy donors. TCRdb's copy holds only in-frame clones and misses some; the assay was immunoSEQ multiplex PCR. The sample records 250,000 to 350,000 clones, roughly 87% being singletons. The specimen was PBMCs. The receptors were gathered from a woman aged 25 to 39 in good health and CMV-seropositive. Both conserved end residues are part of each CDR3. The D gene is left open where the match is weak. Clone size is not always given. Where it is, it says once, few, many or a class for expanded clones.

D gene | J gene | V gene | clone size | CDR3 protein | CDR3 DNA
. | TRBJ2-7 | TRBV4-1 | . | CASSQDRESYEQYF | TGCGCCAGCAGCCAAGATAGAGAGTCCTACGAGCAGTACTTC
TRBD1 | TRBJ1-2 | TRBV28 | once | CASSTPDRVNYGYTF | TGTGCCAGCAGCACCCCGGACAGGGTGAACTATGGCTACACCTTC
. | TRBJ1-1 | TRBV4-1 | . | CASSQDPGSTMNTEAFF | TGCGCCAGCAGCCAAGACCCTGGAAGCACTATGAACACTGAAGCTTTCTTT
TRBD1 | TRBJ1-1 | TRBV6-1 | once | CASSEDRVNTEAFF | TGTGCCAGCAGTGAGGACAGGGTGAACACTGAAGCTTTCTTT
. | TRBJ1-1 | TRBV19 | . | CASVTGLGTEAFF | TGTGCCAGTGTCACAGGTTTGGGCACTGAAGCTTTCTTT
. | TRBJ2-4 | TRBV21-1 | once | CASSKAGHIQYF | TGTGCCAGCAGCAAGGCGGGACACATTCAGTACTTC
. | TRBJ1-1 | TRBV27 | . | CASSKYSQRNTEAFF | TGTGCCAGCAGTAAGTATTCCCAGAGGAACACTGAAGCTTTCTTT
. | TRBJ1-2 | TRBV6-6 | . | CASRAGPYYGYTF | TGTGCCAGCAGGGCTGGACCGTACTATGGCTACACCTTC
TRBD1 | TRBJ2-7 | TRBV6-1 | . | CASSEGRAGQGLYEQYF | TGTGCCAGCAGTGAAGGCAGGGCGGGACAGGGTCTCTACGAGCAGTACTTC
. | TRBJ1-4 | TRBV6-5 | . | CASSYGRLNEKLFF | TGTGCCAGCAGTTACGGGCGGCTTAATGAAAAACTGTTTTTT
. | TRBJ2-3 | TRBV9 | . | CASSVGGAATDTQYF | TGTGCCAGCAGCGTAGGAGGGGCCGCCACAGATACGCAGTATTTT
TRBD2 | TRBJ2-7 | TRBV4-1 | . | CASSPPSGSSSYEQYF | TGCGCCAGCAGCCCGCCTAGCGGTTCTAGCTCCTACGAGCAGTACTTC
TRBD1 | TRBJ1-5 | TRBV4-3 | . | CASSRDRGLNQPQHF | TGCGCCAGCAGCCGGGACAGGGGGCTCAATCAGCCCCAGCATTTT
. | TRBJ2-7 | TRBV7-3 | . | CASSLFLRWELSYEQYF | TGTGCCAGCAGCTTATTCTTGAGGTGGGAACTCTCCTACGAGCAGTACTTC
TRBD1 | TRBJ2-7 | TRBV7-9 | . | CASSSPGQGYEQYF | TGTGCCAGCAGCTCGCCGGGACAGGGATACGAGCAGTACTTC